The text below deals with one T cell receptor (beta chain). Its specificity is not known. The sample is drawn from a study of tumor-infiltrating lymphocytes in localized non-small cell lung cancer. Profiled with immunoSEQ multiplex PCR; TCRdb holds only in-frame clones, not every one. The data hold approximately 13,000 clones, with about four fifths observed a single time. Findings and limits, study-wide: TCRbeta sequencing showed higher T cell infiltration in tumors than uninvolved lung.

The TCR was taken from a human donor with non-small cell lung cancer. Specimen: lung tumor tissue.

DNA of the CDR3: TGTGCCATCAGTGAAAATACCGGGACAGGGGCAGTTAACGAGCAGTACTTC. It is translated as CAISENTGTGAVNEQYF. V is TRBV10-3 and J is TRBJ2-7; 10 bases match TRBD1. Unmatched junction bases numbered 13, after V lost 3 bases and J lost 5 bases. The CDR3 length is 17 residues. Germline V lookup: CDR1 ENHRY, CDR2 SYGVKD.